What follows is one T cell receptor beta chain and its context. Its specificity is not known. The entry originates in a study of cytomegalovirus exposure and HLA in healthy donors. Study-level results: Sequencing artifact likely explains a cluster of highly shared sequence variants.

V was cut by 4 bases and J by 2 bases, with 12 bases left in between. CDR3 size: 15 residues. Germline CDR1 is SGHRS and CDR2 is YFSETQ. PCR involved 60 Vbeta and 13 Jbeta primers. TCRdb's copy holds only in-frame clones and misses some; the assay was immunoSEQ multiplex PCR. The table has roughly 200,000 clones, around 88% seen once. The gene calls are TRBV5-1 and TRBJ2-2; D is possibly TRBD1 (7 bases). This receptor was identified in a woman younger than 45 in good health and CMV-seronegative. The sample comprised PBMCs. Written as DNA, the CDR3 is TGCGCCAGCAGCAGGGGGGACAGTAACACCGGGGAGCTGTTTTTT. Protein sequence: CASSRGDSNTGELFF.